Described below is a single T cell receptor (beta chain) sequence and its context. The CDR3 consists of 14 residues. Germline CDR1 and CDR2: LNHNV and YYDKDF (reference sequence). Trimming pared 0 bases from V and 3 bases from J, leaving 5 bases between. This specimen comes from a study of CD8 T cells in Susac syndrome. RNA, at about 0.45 to 1 ug, was reverse transcribed with random hexamers. Using its own MiXCR run on the immunoSEQ multiplex PCR reads, TCRdb lists one record per CDR3 protein. The data contain approximately 230,000 distinct CDR3 sequences, about 94% of them singletons. The chain couples TRBV15 to TRBJ2-2; D is uncertain. Input material: CD4+ T cells from PBMCs. The TCR comes from a human donor with multiple sclerosis. The CDR3 bases are TGTGCCACCAGCAGAGATCCGGACACCGGGGAGCTGTTTTTT. Translated: CATSRDPDTGELFF.